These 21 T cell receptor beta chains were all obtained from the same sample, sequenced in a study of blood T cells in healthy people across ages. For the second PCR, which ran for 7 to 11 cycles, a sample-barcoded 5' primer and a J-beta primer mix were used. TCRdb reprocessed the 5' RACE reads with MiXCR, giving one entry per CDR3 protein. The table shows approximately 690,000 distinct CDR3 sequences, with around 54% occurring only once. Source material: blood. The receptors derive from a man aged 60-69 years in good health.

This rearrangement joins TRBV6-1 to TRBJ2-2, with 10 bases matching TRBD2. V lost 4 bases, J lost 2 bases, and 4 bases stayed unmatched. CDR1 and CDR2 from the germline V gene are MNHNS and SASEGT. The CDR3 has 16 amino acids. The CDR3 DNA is TGTGCCAGCAGTGGGCTAGCGGGGGTCAACACCGGGGAGCTGTTTTTT. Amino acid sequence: CASSGLAGVNTGELFF.

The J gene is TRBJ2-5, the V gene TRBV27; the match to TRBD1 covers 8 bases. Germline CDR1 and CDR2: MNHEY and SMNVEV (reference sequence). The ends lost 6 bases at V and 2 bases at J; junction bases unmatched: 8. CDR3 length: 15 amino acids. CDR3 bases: TGTGCCAGCAGGGCGGGACAGGCACTACAAGAGACCCAGTACTTC. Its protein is CASRAGQALQETQYF.

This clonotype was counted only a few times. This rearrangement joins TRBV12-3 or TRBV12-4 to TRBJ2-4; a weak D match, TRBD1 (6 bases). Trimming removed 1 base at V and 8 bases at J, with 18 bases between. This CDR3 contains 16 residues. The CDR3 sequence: CASSLGGEQGYDIQYF. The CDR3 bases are TGTGCCAGCAGTTTAGGAGGGGAACAGGGTTACGACATTCAGTACTTC.

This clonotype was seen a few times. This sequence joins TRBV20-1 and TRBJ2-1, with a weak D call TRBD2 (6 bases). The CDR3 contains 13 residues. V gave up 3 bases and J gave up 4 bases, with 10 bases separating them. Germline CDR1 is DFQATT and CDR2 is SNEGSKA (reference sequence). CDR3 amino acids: CSARAGRYNEQFF. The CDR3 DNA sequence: TGCAGTGCTAGGGCGGGGAGGTACAATGAGCAGTTCTTC.

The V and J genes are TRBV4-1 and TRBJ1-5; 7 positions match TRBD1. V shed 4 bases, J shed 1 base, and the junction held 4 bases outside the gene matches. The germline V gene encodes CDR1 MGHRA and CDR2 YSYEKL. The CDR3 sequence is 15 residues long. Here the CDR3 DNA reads TGCGCCAGCAGCCTCGACAGGGTGAGCAATCAGCCCCAGCATTTT. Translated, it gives CASSLDRVSNQPQHF.

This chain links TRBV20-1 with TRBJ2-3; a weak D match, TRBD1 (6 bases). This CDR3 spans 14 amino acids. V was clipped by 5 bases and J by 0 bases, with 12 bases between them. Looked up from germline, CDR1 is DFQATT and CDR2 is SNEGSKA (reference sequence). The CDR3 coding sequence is TGCAGTGCTCCCCCACAGGGCAGCACAGATACGCAGTATTTT. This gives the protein CSAPPQGSTDTQYF.

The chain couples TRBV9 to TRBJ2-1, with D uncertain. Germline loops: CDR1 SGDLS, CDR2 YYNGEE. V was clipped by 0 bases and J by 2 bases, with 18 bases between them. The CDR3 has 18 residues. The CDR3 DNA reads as TGTGCCAGCAGCGTAGGGGCCCTCCGGATGGACCCCTACAATGAGCAGTTCTTC. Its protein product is CASSVGALRMDPYNEQFF. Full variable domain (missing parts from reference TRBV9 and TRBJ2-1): DSGVTQTPKHLITATGQRVTLRCSPRSGDLSVYWYQQSLDQGLQFLIQYYNGEERAKGNILERFSAQQFPDLHSELNLSSLELGDSALYFCASSVGALRMDPYNEQFFGPGTRLTVL.

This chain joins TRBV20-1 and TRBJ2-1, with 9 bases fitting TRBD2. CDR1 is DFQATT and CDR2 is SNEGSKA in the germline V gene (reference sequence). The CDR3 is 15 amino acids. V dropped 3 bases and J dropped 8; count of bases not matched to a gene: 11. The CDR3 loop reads CSARFLRTSVYEQFF. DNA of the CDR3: TGCAGTGCTAGGTTCCTCAGGACTAGCGTCTATGAGCAGTTCTTC.

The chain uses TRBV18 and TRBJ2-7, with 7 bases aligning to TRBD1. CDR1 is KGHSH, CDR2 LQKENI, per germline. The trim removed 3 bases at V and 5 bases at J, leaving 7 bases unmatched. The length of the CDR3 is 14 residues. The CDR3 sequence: CASSPRGRGNEQYF. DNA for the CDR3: TGTGCCAGCTCACCCCGGGGCAGGGGGAACGAGCAGTACTTC.

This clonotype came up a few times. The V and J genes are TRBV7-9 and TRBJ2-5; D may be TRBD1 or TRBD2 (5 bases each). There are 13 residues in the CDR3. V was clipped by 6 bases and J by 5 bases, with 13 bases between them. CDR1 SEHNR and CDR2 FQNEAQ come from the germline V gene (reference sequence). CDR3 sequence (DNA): TGTGCCAGCAGAGGGACCCCGTCGGAGACCCAGTACTTC. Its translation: CASRGTPSETQYF.

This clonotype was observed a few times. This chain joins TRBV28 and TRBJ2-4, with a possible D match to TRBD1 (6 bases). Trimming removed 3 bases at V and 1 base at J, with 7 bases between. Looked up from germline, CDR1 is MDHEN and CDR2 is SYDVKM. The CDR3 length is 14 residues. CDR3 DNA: TGTGCCAGCAGTTTGCAGGGGGCCAAAAACATTCAGTACTTC. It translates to CASSLQGAKNIQYF.

The CDR3 region is CASSLVVRNEQFF. Written as DNA, the CDR3 is TGTGCCAGCAGCTTAGTGGTCCGCAATGAGCAGTTCTTC. This chain uses TRBV7-2 with TRBJ2-1, with D hard to call. The CDR3 loop spans 13 amino acids. Germline CDR1 is SGHTA and CDR2 is FQGNSA. The germline V and J ends were trimmed by 1 base and 6 bases, with 7 bases remaining between them.

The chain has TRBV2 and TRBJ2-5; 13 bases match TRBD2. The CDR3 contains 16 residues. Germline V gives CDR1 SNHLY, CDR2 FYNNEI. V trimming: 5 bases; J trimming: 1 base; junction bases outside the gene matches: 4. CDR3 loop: CASSSTSGGLQETQYF. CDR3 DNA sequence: TGTGCCAGCAGTTCGACTAGCGGGGGGCTCCAAGAGACCCAGTACTTC.

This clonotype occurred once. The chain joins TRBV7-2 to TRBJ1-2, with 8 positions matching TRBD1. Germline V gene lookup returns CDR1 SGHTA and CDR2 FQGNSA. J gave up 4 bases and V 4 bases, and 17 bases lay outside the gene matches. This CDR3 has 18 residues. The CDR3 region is CASSSRPGTGPYTYGYTF. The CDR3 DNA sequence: TGTGCCAGCAGCTCCCGTCCCGGGACAGGCCCCTATACCTATGGCTACACCTTC.

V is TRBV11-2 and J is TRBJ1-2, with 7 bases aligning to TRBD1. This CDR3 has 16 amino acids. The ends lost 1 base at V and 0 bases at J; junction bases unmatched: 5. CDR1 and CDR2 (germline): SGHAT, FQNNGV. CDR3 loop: CASSLAGQTTNYGYTF. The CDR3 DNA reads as TGTGCCAGCAGCTTAGCGGGACAGACTACTAACTATGGCTACACCTTC.

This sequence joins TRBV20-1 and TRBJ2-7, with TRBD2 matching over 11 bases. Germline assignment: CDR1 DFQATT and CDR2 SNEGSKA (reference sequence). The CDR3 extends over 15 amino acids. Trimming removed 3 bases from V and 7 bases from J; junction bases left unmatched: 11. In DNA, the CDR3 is TGCAGTGCTAGTGGAGGCACTAGCGGGGGCAATGAGCAGTACTTC. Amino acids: CSASGGTSGGNEQYF.

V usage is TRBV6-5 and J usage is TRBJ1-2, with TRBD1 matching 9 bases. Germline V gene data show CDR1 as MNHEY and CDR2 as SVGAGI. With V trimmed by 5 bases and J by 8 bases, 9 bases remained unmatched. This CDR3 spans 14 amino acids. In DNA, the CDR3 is TGTGCCAGCAGTCGGGACAGGGTATCGGGAGGCTACACCTTC. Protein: CASSRDRVSGGYTF.

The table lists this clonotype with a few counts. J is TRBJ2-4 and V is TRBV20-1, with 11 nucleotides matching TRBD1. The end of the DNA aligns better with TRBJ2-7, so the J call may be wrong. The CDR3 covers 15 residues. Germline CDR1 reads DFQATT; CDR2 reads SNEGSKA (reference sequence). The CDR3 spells CSASNRDRGSYEQYF. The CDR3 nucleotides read TGCAGTGCAAGCAACCGGGACAGGGGGTCCTACGAGCAGTACTTC.

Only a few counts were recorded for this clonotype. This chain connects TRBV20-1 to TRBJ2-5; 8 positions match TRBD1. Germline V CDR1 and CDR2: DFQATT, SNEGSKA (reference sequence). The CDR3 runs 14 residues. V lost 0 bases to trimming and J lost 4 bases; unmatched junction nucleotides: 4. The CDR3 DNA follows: TGCAGTGCTAGAGATCCCGACAGGGGAGAGACCCAGTACTTC. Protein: CSARDPDRGETQYF.

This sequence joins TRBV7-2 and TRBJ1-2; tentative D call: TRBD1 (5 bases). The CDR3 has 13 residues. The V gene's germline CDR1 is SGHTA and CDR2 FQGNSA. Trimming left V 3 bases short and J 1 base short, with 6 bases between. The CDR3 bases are TGTACCAGCAGCTTGGGGGTTAACTATGGCTACACCTTC. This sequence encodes CTSSLGVNYGYTF.

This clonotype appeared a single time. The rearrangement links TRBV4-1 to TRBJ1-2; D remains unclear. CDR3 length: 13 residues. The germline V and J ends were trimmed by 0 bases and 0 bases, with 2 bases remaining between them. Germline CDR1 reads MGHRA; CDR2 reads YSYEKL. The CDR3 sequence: CASSQDANYGYTF. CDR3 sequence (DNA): TGCGCCAGCAGCCAAGACGCTAACTATGGCTACACCTTC.